The rows below give T cell receptor beta chains drawn from one sample of a study of cytomegalovirus exposure and HLA in healthy donors. Sequencing used immunoSEQ multiplex PCR; TCRdb keeps in-frame clones, though not all of them. The table lists hundreds of thousands of clones, approximately 90% of them singletons. The sample was PBMCs. These receptors were taken from a young woman in good health and CMV-seronegative. Both conserved end residues are trimmed from each CDR3.

>TRBV7-8|TRBJ2-1
ASSPLAGGSNEQF
>TRBV9|TRBJ2-1
ASSVKASGGNNEQF
>TRBV5-6|TRBJ2-7
ASSLAGGRNEQY
>TRBV19|TRBJ2-1
ASSKMALNPYNEQF
>TRBV11-2|TRBJ1-4
ASSTISQKLF
>TRBV5-1|TRBJ1-1
ASSFGGLGNTEAF
>TRBV28|TRBJ1-5
ASSPGQGGGNQPQH
>TRBV2|TRBJ1-1
ASSGQGPTGTEAF
>TRBV4-2|TRBJ2-1
ASSQDYMNEQF
>TRBV30|TRBJ1-5
AWSMGQGFQPQH
>TRBV2|TRBJ2-1
ASRENRGRKSNEQF
>TRBV2|TRBJ2-5
ASTLRGGDQETQY
>TRBV5-5|TRBJ2-6
ASSLVTGPVSGANVLT
>TRBV5-1|TRBJ2-3
ASKDDRGHHTDTQY
>TRBV7-9|TRBJ2-7
ASSLSTQGEQY
>TRBV5-1|TRBJ1-1
ASSEETAGYTEAF
>TRBV2|TRBJ1-5
ATKDVGAPYQPQH
>TRBV5-8|TRBJ2-5
ASSLNRAGSETQY
>TRBV10-2|TRBJ2-7
ASSVAGEPSYEQY
>TRBV5-4|TRBJ2-7
ASSLFAGDEQY
>TRBV6-1|TRBJ2-7
ASSSHQRGVYEQY
>TRBV6-5|TRBJ1-1
ASRQTLGDTEAF
>TRBV6-5|TRBJ2-7
ASSKSYEQY
>TRBV7-3|TRBJ2-3
ASSFGGFTGTDTQY
>TRBV7-9|TRBJ1-2
ASSLGSAGWSGYT
>TRBV5-1|TRBJ2-2
ASSPAGTTTGELF
>TRBV18|TRBJ1-3
ASSPKGDTIY
>TRBV27|TRBJ2-3
ASSSRADYTDTQY
>TRBV6-6|TRBJ2-7
ASSPRQGPYEQY
>TRBV28|TRBJ1-5
ASSLTGTPNQPQH
>TRBV4-1|TRBJ2-5
ASSQWERETQY
>TRBV11-2|TRBJ1-1
ASFPGHSNTEAF
>TRBV29-1|TRBJ2-1
SVLSGTKGRGEQF
>TRBV4-1|TRBJ2-3
ASSQRGRTVSTDTQY
>TRBV11-2|TRBJ1-1
ASSLVLRGRTTEAF
>TRBV15|TRBJ2-5
ATAGEGETQY
>TRBV2|TRBJ2-7
ASSVGLVGYEQY
>TRBV28|TRBJ2-5
ASSLTRGAGWTAAQY
>TRBV6-6|TRBJ2-3
ASSYSGLAEDTQY
>TRBV29-1|TRBJ2-7
SVVTGTETYEQY
>TRBV5-5|TRBJ2-5
ATKQTLTPRETQY
>TRBV27|TRBJ2-3
ASSPWGLSTDTQY
>TRBV11-2|TRBJ2-7
ASSATSVYEQY
>TRBV6-6|TRBJ1-2
ASSYSGSTDSGYT
>TRBV29-1|TRBJ2-1
SVEGQIVNEQF
>TRBV6-6|TRBJ2-6
ASSYQGSGANVLT
>TRBV7-8|TRBJ1-2
ASSLATQGHLGSYGYT
>TRBV6-5|TRBJ2-3
ASSYSMRGLDTQY
>TRBV18|TRBJ2-1
ASSPPARGITYNEQF
>TRBV25-1|TRBJ2-2
AFLTENTGELF
>TRBV5-1|TRBJ1-4
ASARVANEKLF
>TRBV6-5|TRBJ2-5
ASSYSPQGGRETQY
>TRBV6-1|TRBJ2-3
ASSEGGYGLAGGTDTQY
>TRBV6-1|TRBJ2-1
ASSEVGGSSNEQF